This T cell receptor beta chain was profiled in a study of shared clonotypes between healthy human individuals. The wider study: Samples came from a couple of female and three male donors aged 18 to 49.

A note on this clone: What it recognizes is unknown.

Several immunoSEQ 96-well plates shared each subset's DNA, each plate a replicate. Profiling relied on immunoSEQ multiplex PCR, and the TCRdb table lists in-frame clones only, not all of them. The table lists 450,000 to 700,000 clones, over 95% of them singletons. Study outcomes and limitations: Memory subsets generally showed smaller estimated richness than naive subsets did.

Selected positively for CCR7 and CD45RO-negative, naive CD8 cells excluded terminally differentiated effector memory CD45RA+ cells. The TCR comes from a young woman in good health. The material sequenced was naive CD8+ T cells sorted from blood.

CDR3 sequence: CAISETDTQYF. In DNA, the CDR3 is TGTGCCATCAGTGAGACAGATACGCAGTATTTT. The chain links TRBV10-3 to TRBJ2-3; the D is unclear. V was shortened by 2 bases and J by 3 bases, with 0 bases between the two germline ends. Germline V gene data show CDR1 as ENHRY and CDR2 as SYGVKD. This CDR3 has 11 residues.